This T cell receptor beta chain was sequenced during a study of Graves' ophthalmopathy and Graves' hyperthyroidism. In the study overall: Ophthalmopathy not arising within 18 months of follow-up defined hyperthyroidism as stable.

The TCR beta CDR3 regions underwent amplification from RNA transcripts. The first round was an RT-PCR with HTBI primers, and the second round was a multiplex PCR. From the multiplex PCR reads, TCRdb called clonotypes with MiXCR, one entry per CDR3 protein. The table includes a few hundred thousand distinct CDR3 sequences, under 45% detected once. Study outcomes and limitations: Among thyroid clonotypes expanded above 0.001 frequency, most also appeared in blood.

Diagnosis used clinical symptoms, serum thyroxine, TRAb, thyroid ultrasound and orbital computed tomography. Per the germline V gene, CDR1 is DFQATT and CDR2 is SNEGSKA (reference sequence). This CDR3 spans 14 amino acids. Between the trimmed V and J ends, which lost 5 bases and 1 base, there was a span of 13 bases. Many counts were recorded for this clonotype. Antigen: not known. The rearrangement uses TRBV20-1 and TRBJ2-3; D gene unclear. The receptor was derived from an adult man with Graves' hyperthyroidism. Sequencing input: peripheral blood or thyroid tissue (not recorded which). CDR3 sequence: CSAPAWVGTDTQYF. CDR3 coding DNA: TGCAGTGCTCCGGCCTGGGTCGGCACAGATACGCAGTATTTT.